This T cell receptor (beta chain) was documented in a study of cytomegalovirus exposure and HLA in healthy donors (dated by TCRdb to 2017 to 2019). In the study overall: In an earlier analysis of 587 of the donors, approximately 260 Gb of sequence data and just under 120 million unique TCR beta sequences from 150 million to 200 million T cells were reported. Among a few hundred genotyped donors of the cohort, an average of approximately 240,000 unique TCR beta nucleotide sequences were sequenced per donor, around a sixth of them non-productive. The aim of the study was to test whether cataloging public T cell receptors could identify signatures of past pathogen exposure. About five DR-DQ haplotypes were handled as single units for association and clustering, since linkage in the cohort was strong. Using immunosequencing, the study profiled T cell repertoires from 500 to 800 subjects and related those repertoires to cytomegalovirus serostatus. A later analysis re-examined previously published TCR beta repertoires from 610 or so donors and added high-resolution HLA genotyping to investigate patterns of TCR occurrence. HLA typing covered class I and class II loci at four-digit resolution. An earlier analysis of approximately 640 of the donors applied high-throughput TCR beta sequencing to assess whether each TCR beta V gene segment acted as functional or pseudogenic. Every repertoire in the discovery cohort had been generated on one and the same sequencing platform. Typing coverage varied by locus: roughly 620-640 donors for A, B, C, DRB1 and DQB1; around 560 for DQA1; about 570 for DPA1; approximately 470 for DPB1. Rather than using new phenotypic data, the later analysis identified candidate immune exposures from TCR beta sequences and from how often those sequences occurred across donors. Genome-wide SNP genotypes for about 65% of the roughly 700 donors were used in a later genetic analysis, which treated that subset as a discovery cohort. High-throughput TCR immunosequencing, statistical association of individual TCRs with disease status, and machine learning were combined to predict cytomegalovirus infection status. Donor age, sex, ethnicity and CMV serostatus were collected together with the repertoire data. A separate validation cohort of over 95 different subjects was used in addition to the roughly 670-subject first cohort. About 280 gigabases of sequencing data and roughly 80 million unique TCR sequences made up an early release that covered over 550 HLA-typed donors. Among the roughly 380 genotyped donors, 81% belonged to the genetic ancestry cluster associated with self-reported Caucasian donors.

The library came from the immunoSEQ multiplex PCR assay. A mixture of 60 forward primers for TCR Vbeta segments and 13 reverse primers for TCR Jbeta segments was used in the multiplex PCR. Amplification of the CDR3 region of rearranged TCR beta genes was performed with a multiplex PCR assay on genomic DNA. The Illumina HiSeq System was used to sequence the amplified TCR beta libraries as 87-base-pair reads. In the original analysis: A later analysis tallied roughly 76 million unique TCR beta chains across the 666 repertoires, and some 12 million of those chains were shared by two or more donors. Raw reads were error-corrected and collapsed into unique sequences by a nearest-neighbor algorithm in which closely related sequences were merged to remove PCR and sequencing errors. Alignment of CDR3 sequences to IMGT reference sequences was used to assign V, D and J gene segments. For a sequence to be retained, a match of at least six nucleotides to both a V gene segment and a J gene segment was required. A rearrangement counted as productive if the CDR3 had no stop codons and remained in frame with V and J, and every other rearrangement counted as non-productive. CDR3 was defined according to IMGT convention as the region running from the second conserved V-encoded cysteine to the conserved J-encoded phenylalanine. In an earlier analysis of approximately 590 of the donors, sequences lacking an unambiguous match to a single V gene segment were excluded. An earlier analysis of a few hundred of the donors classified V segments as functional when productive rearrangements were above 56.7% and as segregating when the standard deviation between donors was above 5%. To diagnose cytomegalovirus status from the catalog of TCR beta chain sequences, a statistical classification framework was built. V and J gene assignment, in a later analysis, came from comparing TCR nucleotide sequences with IMGT/GENE-DB human TR gene sequences. In a later analysis, CDR3 sequences and most-parsimonious VDJ recombination scenarios were assigned using the TCRdist pipeline. In a later analysis, each TCR beta chain was defined by its CDR3 amino acid sequence together with its V-gene family, and reads without a unique V-gene family were excluded. In a later analysis, fewer than 600 highly shared, low-generation-probability nucleotide sequences were removed to address suspected cross-contamination and a sequencing artifact. A later analysis calculated a clonal expansion index for each public chain from normalized within-repertoire ranks of inferred template counts. In a later analysis, generation probabilities were computed with a VDJ recombination model fitted to out-of-frame rearrangements, and the resulting probabilities were checked against IGoR. In a later analysis, hypergeometric tests were used to score TCR-TCR, TCR-HLA and TCR-CMV co-occurrence, with a repertoire-size bias correction applied to TCR pairs. In a later analysis, false discovery rates were estimated by permuting HLA or CMV assignments 20 times. A later analysis grouped co-occurring TCRs with DBSCAN, adding TCRdist sequence similarity when clustering within HLA-allele-positive subsets. Repertoires with fewer than 30,000 or more than 120,000 public chains were left out of co-occurrence clustering, as were a few repertoires with anomalous nucleotide sharing. The table comes from immuneACCESS by way of TCRdb, which keeps in-frame sequences with V and J called. Part of the clones is missing from these tables; in studies checked, under half for an unresolved V gene and the rest for unknown reasons. The V and J calls and clone size were taken over from that table, and D and trimming were inferred from the DNA. This sample comprises approximately 220,000 clones, about 74% of them detected only once. The top ten constitute 1.5% to 2% of the sample.

The germline V gene (reference sequence) gives CDR1 as SEHNR and CDR2 as FQNEAQ. The CDR3, cysteine through phenylalanine, is 17 amino acids long. This entry keeps only the CDR3 DNA: 51 bases, framed from base 1. The V end gives up 6 bases and the J end 5 bases, leaving 17 bases in the junction not matched to a gene. General study outcomes and caveats: Most CMV-associated TCR beta chains appeared to be HLA-restricted in a later analysis, and the HLA associations seemed to be driven largely by CMV exposure. In an earlier analysis of around 600 of the donors, most TCR beta V segments appeared in productive rearrangements about 87% or about 30% of the time, broadly matching IMGT annotations. V-gene and J-gene trimming of TCR beta chains was associated with a missense DCLRE1C variant in a later genetic analysis, and the association was replicated in an independent cohort. Across donors, most TCR sequences were observed very rarely, whereas some public TCRs were present in many individuals. According to a later analysis, TCR association rates differed among HLA loci, with DRB1 alleles showing the most associated TCRs and HLA-C alleles showing the fewest. A later genetic analysis reported fewer N-insertions in productive TCRs among donors in an Asian-associated ancestry cluster than the roughly 640-donor mean. A cluster of highly shared sequence variants was judged likely to represent a technical artifact of the sequencing pipeline. Fewer than 20 rarely observed V segments, including chromosome 9 orphons, were excluded from the earlier analysis of several hundred of the donors because counts were too low. The 87-base-pair reads could not distinguish some IMGT-functional V segments, including TRBV6-2 and TRBV6-3, so those segments were excluded. Correlated functional status among segregating V segments might reflect linkage disequilibrium, but an unknown experimental factor could not be ruled out. Three of the identified cytomegalovirus-associated TCR beta chains were confirmed in vitro to be specific for cytomegalovirus antigens. When HLA alleles, especially DR and DQ, strongly co-occurred, attributing TCR associations to individual alleles was difficult. In a later analysis, several top co-occurrence clusters were reported to appear linked to parvovirus B19, influenza, CMV and Epstein-Barr virus. Cytomegalovirus status was reported to be diagnosed by the classifier with high specificity and sensitivity in both the original and validation cohorts. According to the authors, the approach could potentially be generalized to other disease states and immunological phenotypes. The only immune exposure information available for the cohort was CMV serostatus. In this cohort, only TCR beta chains were sequenced, and detectable features were limited by the absence of alpha or paired-chain data. Sequencing depth was assumed to be roughly uniform across donors in the presence/absence analyses, though that assumption may not hold. The study listed 150 to 200 TCR beta chains as associated with cytomegalovirus. Specific HLA alleles were associated with 15,000 to 20,000 TCR beta sequences at a false discovery rate of 0.05 in a later analysis. A further reported finding was that TCR beta sequences accurately predicted the HLA-A and HLA-B alleles for most subjects in the first cohort. Because HLA typing was missing for some donors at each locus, association tests included only the typed subset. In a later analysis, HLA-associated TCR beta chains were found to be more clonally expanded and to have lower generation probabilities than equally common non-associated chains.

In total, 500 to 700 healthy bone marrow donors made up the cohort. All cohort members were sampled while nominally healthy, although unrecorded immune exposures were likely present. The donor was CMV seronegative and was included in the group of approximately 350 seronegative cohort members. A peripheral blood sample was collected from each donor, and TCR beta sequencing was performed on peripheral blood mononuclear cells. The Qiagen DNeasy Blood Extraction Kit was used to extract genomic DNA from the blood cell samples. As for this clone: Its target antigen remains unknown. Base qualities are not at hand, and no much larger clone is one base apart.

This TCR was sampled from a young woman in good health and CMV-seronegative. Sequenced material: PBMCs. The sequence links TRBV7-9 to TRBJ2-3, with TRBD2 matching 7 junction bases. The DNA sequence is TGTGCCAGCAGTTCCGGGGGGTGGCAGCCCAGGATAGATACGCAGTATTTT. The translation is CASSSGGWQPRIDTQYF.